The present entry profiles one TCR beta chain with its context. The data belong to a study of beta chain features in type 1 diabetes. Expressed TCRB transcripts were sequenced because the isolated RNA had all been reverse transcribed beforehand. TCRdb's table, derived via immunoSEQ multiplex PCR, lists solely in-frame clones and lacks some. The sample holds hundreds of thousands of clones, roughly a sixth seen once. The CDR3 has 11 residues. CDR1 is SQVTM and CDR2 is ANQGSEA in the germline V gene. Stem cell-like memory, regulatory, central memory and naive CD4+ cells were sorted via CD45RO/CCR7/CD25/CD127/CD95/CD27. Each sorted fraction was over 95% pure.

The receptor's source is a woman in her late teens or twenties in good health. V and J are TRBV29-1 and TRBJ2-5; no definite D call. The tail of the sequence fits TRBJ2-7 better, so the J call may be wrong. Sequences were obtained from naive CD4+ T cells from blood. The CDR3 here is CSVESLYEQYF. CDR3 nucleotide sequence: TGCAGCGTTGAATCCTTATACGAGCAGTACTTC.